A selection of T cell receptor beta chains follows, all from one sample in a study of control samples from healthy donors and cancer patients. Assay: immunoSEQ multiplex PCR; the TCRdb copy retains only in-frame clones and omits some. The data contain 170,000 or so clones, roughly nine tenths of them singletons. The sequencing sample was made of blood. All receptors come from a man aged 30-40 years in good health. CDR3s include the opening cysteine and the closing phenylalanine or tryptophan. A D gene is named only where the DNA matches it firmly. Not all rows give a size; the values are once, few, many and, for expanded clones, a class.

v_gene	abundance	j_gene	d_gene	CDR3nt	CDR3aa
TRBV2	-	TRBJ1-2	TRBD1	TGTGCCAGCACCATCACCGGGACAGGGGGCGGCTACACCTTC	CASTITGTGGGYTF
TRBV2	-	TRBJ2-1	-	TGTGCCAGCGTCCAGGATCACGTCTACAATGAGCAGTTCTTC	CASVQDHVYNEQFF
TRBV28	-	TRBJ2-1	-	TGTGCCAGTCATGAGAGGGCCGAATACAATGAGCAGTTCTTC	CASHERAEYNEQFF
TRBV12-5	-	TRBJ2-2	-	TGTGCTAGTGGTTTGGGTGGAAACACCGGGGAGCTGTTTTTT	CASGLGGNTGELFF
TRBV5-1	-	TRBJ1-1	-	TGCGCCAGCAGCTTTATAGGTGGGAACACTGAAGCTTTCTTT	CASSFIGGNTEAFF
TRBV5-1	-	TRBJ2-2	-	TGCGCCAGCAGCTTGGACGTGGGGAAAAACACCGGGGAGCTGTTTTTT	CASSLDVGKNTGELFF
TRBV4-3	-	TRBJ2-7	-	TGCGCCAGCAGCCAAGACAGGAATCCCCCCTACGAGCAGTACTTC	CASSQDRNPPYEQYF
TRBV7-7	-	TRBJ2-5	TRBD1	TGTGCCAGCAGCCGGTCCCCGGACAGGGGGAGGGCGACCCAGTACTTC	CASSRSPDRGRATQYF
TRBV5-1	-	TRBJ2-7	-	TGCGCCAGCAGCCCGCGCAGGGGGGACGAGCAGTACTTC	CASSPRRGDEQYF
TRBV30	-	TRBJ2-7	-	TGTGCCTGGAGTGGGCTAGCCTACGAGCAGTACTTC	CAWSGLAYEQYF
TRBV5-1	-	TRBJ2-2	TRBD2	TGCGCCAGCAGCCCACTACTAGCGGAGAACACCGGGGAGCTGTTTTTT	CASSPLLAENTGELFF
TRBV3-1/TRBV3-2	-	TRBJ2-7	-	TGTGCCAGCAGCATGAGGGTTACCGAGCAGTACTTC	CASSMRVTEQYF
TRBV7-9	-	TRBJ1-2	-	TGTGCCAGCAGCCACACAGGGCCTAACTATGGCTACACCTTC	CASSHTGPNYGYTF
TRBV6-5	-	TRBJ2-1	TRBD1	TGTGCCAGCAGTTACCTCGGGACAGGGCTGAATGAGCAGTTCTTC	CASSYLGTGLNEQFF
TRBV3-1/TRBV3-2	-	TRBJ1-5	TRBD1	TGTGCCAGCAGCCACGGACAGGGCAATCAGCCCCAGCATTTT	CASSHGQGNQPQHF
TRBV6-6	-	TRBJ1-5	-	TGTGCCAGCAGCCCCTCTAGCAATCAGCCCCAGCATTTT	CASSPSSNQPQHF
TRBV27	once	TRBJ1-4	-	TGTGCCAGCAGTTATCGTAGCGGAAAACTGTTTTTT	CASSYRSGKLFF
TRBV6-1	-	TRBJ1-1	-	TGTGCCAGCAGTGAAGCGGGCCTCGGGAGAGGGGACACTGAAGCTTTCTTT	CASSEAGLGRGDTEAFF
TRBV19	-	TRBJ1-1	-	TGTGCCAGTAGCCCAGGGTTCTGGGGCACTGAAGCTTTCTTT	CASSPGFWGTEAFF
TRBV7-9	-	TRBJ1-1	-	TGTGCCAGCAGGGGGGGACACGACACTGAAGCTTTCTTT	CASRGGHDTEAFF
TRBV7-3	-	TRBJ2-3	-	TGTGCCAGCAGCTTGACGGGATCTGGCACAGATACGCAGTATTTT	CASSLTGSGTDTQYF
TRBV6-6	-	TRBJ1-5	-	TGTGCCAGCAACCCGGGGGCAGGTTACGATCAGCCCCAGCATTTT	CASNPGAGYDQPQHF
TRBV28	-	TRBJ1-1	-	TGTGCCAGCAGTACCCACACTGAAGCTTTCTTT	CASSTHTEAFF
TRBV5-4	-	TRBJ2-7	-	TGTGCCAGCAGCTCGAGGGGGAACTACGAGCAGTACTTC	CASSSRGNYEQYF
TRBV27	-	TRBJ1-3	-	TGTGCCAGCAGCCGAGCCTCTGGAAACACCATATATTTT	CASSRASGNTIYF
TRBV4-2	-	TRBJ2-2	TRBD1	TGTGCCAGCAGTCTCTCGGGGACAGCGAACACCGGGGAGCTGTTTTTT	CASSLSGTANTGELFF
TRBV30	once	TRBJ1-4	TRBD1	TGTGCCTGGAATGCTGGGGACAGGGATAATGAAAAACTGTTTTTT	CAWNAGDRDNEKLFF
TRBV7-2	-	TRBJ2-5	-	TGTGCCAGCAGCTTGAGCGGCCAAGAGACCCAGTACTTC	CASSLSGQETQYF
TRBV12-3/TRBV12-4	-	TRBJ1-2	-	TGTGCCAGCAGGTACGGACAGTACTATGGCTACACCTTC	CASRYGQYYGYTF
TRBV12-3/TRBV12-4	-	TRBJ2-7	-	TGTGCCAGCAGTTTAGGGGGGCTACGAGGGCAGTACTTC	CASSLGGLRGQYF
TRBV20-1	-	TRBJ2-3	-	TGCAGTGCTAGAGAGTTTGATACGCAGTATTTT	CSAREFDTQYF
TRBV2	-	TRBJ1-2	-	TGTGCGGGGAGAGACTATGGCTACACCTTC	CAGRDYGYTF
TRBV6-6	-	TRBJ1-1	-	TGTGCCAGCAACCGGGTGAACACTGAAGCTTTCTTT	CASNRVNTEAFF
TRBV7-9	-	TRBJ1-4	-	TGTGCCAGCAGCTTAGCCGGGACGGCGACTAATGAAAAACTGTTTTTT	CASSLAGTATNEKLFF
TRBV27	-	TRBJ2-5	-	TGTGCCCTCGACAGGATTCAAGAGACCCAGTACTTC	CALDRIQETQYF
TRBV15	-	TRBJ1-1	-	TGTGCCACCAGCAGAGATCAGTCGGTGAACACTGAAGCTTTCTTT	CATSRDQSVNTEAFF
TRBV2	-	TRBJ2-3	TRBD1	TGTGCCAGCAGAGGGACAGGGCTTAGCACAGATACGCAGTATTTT	CASRGTGLSTDTQYF
TRBV27	-	TRBJ1-6	-	TGTGCCAGCAGCTCTGGACAGACTTATAATTCACCCCTCCACTTT	CASSSGQTYNSPLHF
TRBV5-4	-	TRBJ1-6	-	TGTGCCAGCAGCCCTGATGGAGTACCTAATTCACCCCTCCACTTT	CASSPDGVPNSPLHF
TRBV2	-	TRBJ1-1	-	TGTGCCAGCAGTGAAGTACGGGTAGGCGACACTGAAGCTTTCTTT	CASSEVRVGDTEAFF
TRBV14	-	TRBJ1-1	TRBD1	TGTGCCAGCAGCCAAGTGGACAGGGGGTACACTGAAGCTTTCTTT	CASSQVDRGYTEAFF
TRBV6-4	-	TRBJ2-1	-	TGTGCCAGCAGTGCAGGGGGAGGGCGTGAGCAGTTCTTC	CASSAGGGREQFF
TRBV7-9	-	TRBJ1-4	-	TGTGCCAGCAGCTTAGTGGACGAAAAACTGTTTTTT	CASSLVDEKLFF
TRBV6-5	once	TRBJ1-2	-	TGTGCCAGCAGTTATTACGCCAGGGAGAAGAACTATGGCTACACCTTC	CASSYYAREKNYGYTF
TRBV24-1	many	TRBJ2-3	-	TGTGCCACCAGTGATATACAGGGATATACGCAGTATTTT	CATSDIQGYTQYF
TRBV11-2	-	TRBJ1-1	-	TGTGCCAGCAGCTTAAGTTACAAGGCAGTTTTCTTT	CASSLSYKAVFF
TRBV6-5	-	TRBJ1-2	-	TGTGCCAGCAGTAACGGAGGATCCCAATATGGCTACACCTTC	CASSNGGSQYGYTF
TRBV5-1	once	TRBJ2-7	-	TGCGCCAGCAGCTTGGCAGGGGAGGGTGACGAGCAGTACTTC	CASSLAGEGDEQYF
TRBV4-1	-	TRBJ1-2	-	TGCGCCAGCAGCCAAGAGCCGGGACACCCCGATCCGAACTATGGCTACACCTTC	CASSQEPGHPDPNYGYTF
TRBV2	-	TRBJ1-1	-	TGTGCCAGCAGTGAAATCGGGAAGGGCACTGAAGCTTTCTTT	CASSEIGKGTEAFF
TRBV19	-	TRBJ1-5	TRBD1	TGTGCCAGTAGTATTTCTTCGGGACAGGTCGTTTATAGCAATCAGCCCCAGCATTTT	CASSISSGQVVYSNQPQHF
TRBV27	once	TRBJ1-6	-	TGTGCCAGCAGCCCCGTGGCGTATAATTCACCCCTCCACTTT	CASSPVAYNSPLHF
TRBV18	-	TRBJ2-5	-	TGTGCCAGCTCACCTCAAGAGACCCAGTACTTC	CASSPQETQYF